The T cell receptor beta chain described here comes from a study of blood T cells in healthy people across ages. On this clonotype: Its antigen is currently unknown.

General study findings and limits: Long-lived donors had more naive CD4+ cells and higher diversity than aged donors. PBMCs were not sorted, which prevented a conclusive comparison of naive versus antigen-experienced cells.

The CDR3 totals 15 residues. V lost 2 bases and J lost 1, with 10 bases in between. Looked up from germline, CDR1 is MNHEY and CDR2 is SVGAGI. A J-beta primer mix and a sample-barcoded 5' primer were used in a second PCR of about 7 to 12 cycles. Every cDNA molecule carried a tag from a template-switch adaptor bearing 12 random nucleotides. TCRdb re-called the 5' RACE reads with MiXCR, one entry per CDR3 protein. This table holds about 1,500,000 distinct CDR3 sequences, over 25% found once. J is TRBJ2-3 and V is TRBV6-5, with D unclear. This TCR derives from a woman aged 25 to 39 in good health. The source material was blood. The CDR3 nucleotides are TGTGCCAGCAGTTACGATCCCGAGGGCACAGATACGCAGTATTTT. This encodes CASSYDPEGTDTQYF.